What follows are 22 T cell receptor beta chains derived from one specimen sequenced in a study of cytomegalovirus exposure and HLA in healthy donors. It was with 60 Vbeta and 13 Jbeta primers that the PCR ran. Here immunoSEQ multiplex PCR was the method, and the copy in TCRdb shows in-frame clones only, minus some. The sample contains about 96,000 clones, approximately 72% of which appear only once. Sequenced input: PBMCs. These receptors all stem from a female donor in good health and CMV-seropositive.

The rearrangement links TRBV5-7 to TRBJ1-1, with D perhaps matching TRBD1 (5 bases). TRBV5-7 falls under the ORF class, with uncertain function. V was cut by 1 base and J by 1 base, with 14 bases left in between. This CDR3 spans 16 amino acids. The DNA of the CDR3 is TGTGCCAGCAGCTTGAGCAGGGCAGACAAGAACACTGAAGCTTTCTTT. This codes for CASSLSRADKNTEAFF.

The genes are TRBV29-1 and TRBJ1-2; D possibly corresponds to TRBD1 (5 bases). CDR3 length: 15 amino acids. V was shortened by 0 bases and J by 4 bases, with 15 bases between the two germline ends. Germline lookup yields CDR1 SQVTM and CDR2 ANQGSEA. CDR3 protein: CSVEDPGGRAYGYTF. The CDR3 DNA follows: TGCAGCGTTGAAGATCCCGGCGGCAGGGCCTATGGCTACACCTTC.

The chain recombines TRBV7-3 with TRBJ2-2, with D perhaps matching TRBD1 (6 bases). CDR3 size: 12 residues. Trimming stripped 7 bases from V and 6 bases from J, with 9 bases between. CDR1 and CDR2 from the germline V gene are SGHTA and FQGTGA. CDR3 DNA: TGTGCCAGCACCCAGGGGCCCGGGGAGCTGTTTTTT. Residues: CASTQGPGELFF. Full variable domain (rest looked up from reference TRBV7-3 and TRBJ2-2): GAGVSQTPSNKVTEKGKYVELRCDPISGHTALYWYRQSLGQGPEFLIYFQGTGAADDSGLPNDRFFAVRPEGSVSTLKIQRTERGDSAVYLCASTQGPGELFFGEGSRLTVL.

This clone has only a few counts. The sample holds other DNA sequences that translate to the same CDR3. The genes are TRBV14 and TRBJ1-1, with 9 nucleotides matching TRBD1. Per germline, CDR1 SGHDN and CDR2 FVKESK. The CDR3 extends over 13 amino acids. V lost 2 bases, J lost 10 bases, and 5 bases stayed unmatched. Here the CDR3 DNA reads TGTGCCAGCAGCCAAAACAGGGGGCTCGGAGCTTTCTTT. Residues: CASSQNRGLGAFF.

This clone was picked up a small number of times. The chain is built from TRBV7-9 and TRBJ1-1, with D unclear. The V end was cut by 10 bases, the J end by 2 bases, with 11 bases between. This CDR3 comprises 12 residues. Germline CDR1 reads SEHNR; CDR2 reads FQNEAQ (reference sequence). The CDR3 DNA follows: TGTGCCACCCTAGACTCTAACACTGAAGCTTTCTTT. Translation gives CATLDSNTEAFF. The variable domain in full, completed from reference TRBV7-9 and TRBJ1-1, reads DTGVSQNPRHKITKRGQNVTFRCDPISEHNRLYWYRQTLGQGPEFLTYFQNEAQLEKSRLLSDRFSAERPKGSFSTLEIQRTEQGDSAMYLCATLDSNTEAFFGQGTRLTVV.

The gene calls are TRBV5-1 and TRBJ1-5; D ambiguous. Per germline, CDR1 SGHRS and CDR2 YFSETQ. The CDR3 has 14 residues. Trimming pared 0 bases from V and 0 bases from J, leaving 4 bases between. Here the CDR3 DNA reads TGCGCCAGCAGCTTGGACGGTAGCAATCAGCCCCAGCATTTT. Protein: CASSLDGSNQPQHF.

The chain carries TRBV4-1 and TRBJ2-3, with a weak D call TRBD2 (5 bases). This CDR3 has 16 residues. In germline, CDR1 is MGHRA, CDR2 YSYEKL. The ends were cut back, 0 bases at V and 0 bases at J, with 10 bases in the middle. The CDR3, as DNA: TGCGCCAGCAGCCAAGATTCTGGCGGGAGCACAGATACGCAGTATTTT. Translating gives CASSQDSGGSTDTQYF.

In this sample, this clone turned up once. As DNA, the CDR3 is TGTGCCAGTTCGCGGAGGGGGCGTGGAGAGACCCAGTACTTC. Protein sequence: CASSRRGRGETQYF. This chain joins TRBV6-5 and TRBJ2-5; tentative D call: TRBD1 (7 bases). Germline values: CDR1 MNHEY, CDR2 SVGAGI. The CDR3 sequence is 14 residues long. Between the trimmed V and J ends, which lost 9 bases and 4 bases, there was a span of 18 bases.

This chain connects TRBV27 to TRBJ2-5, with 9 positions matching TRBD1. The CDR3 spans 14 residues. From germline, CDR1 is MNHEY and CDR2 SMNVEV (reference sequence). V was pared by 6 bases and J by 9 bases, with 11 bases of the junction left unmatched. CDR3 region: CASRRQGGLGAQYF. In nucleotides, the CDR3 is TGTGCCAGCAGGAGACAGGGGGGTTTAGGGGCCCAGTACTTC.

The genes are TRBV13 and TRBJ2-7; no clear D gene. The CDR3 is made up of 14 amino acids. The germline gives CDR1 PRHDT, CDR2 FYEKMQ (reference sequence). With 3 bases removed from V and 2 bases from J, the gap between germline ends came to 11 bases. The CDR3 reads CASSFSALTYEQYF. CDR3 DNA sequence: TGTGCCAGCAGCTTCTCTGCGTTAACCTACGAGCAGTACTTC.

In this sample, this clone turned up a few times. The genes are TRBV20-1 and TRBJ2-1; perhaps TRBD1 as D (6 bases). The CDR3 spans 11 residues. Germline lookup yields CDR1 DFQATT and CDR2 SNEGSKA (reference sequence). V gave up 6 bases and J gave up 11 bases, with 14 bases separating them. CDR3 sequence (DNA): TGCAGTGCCTGGGACAAGCTAAAGCAGTTCTTC. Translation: CSAWDKLKQFF.

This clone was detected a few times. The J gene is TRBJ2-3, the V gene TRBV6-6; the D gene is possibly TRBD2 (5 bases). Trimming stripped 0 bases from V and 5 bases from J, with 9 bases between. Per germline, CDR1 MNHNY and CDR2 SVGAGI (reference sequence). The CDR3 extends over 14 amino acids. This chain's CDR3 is CASSYSSEGDTQYF. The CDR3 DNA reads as TGTGCCAGCAGTTACTCGAGTGAGGGAGATACGCAGTATTTT.

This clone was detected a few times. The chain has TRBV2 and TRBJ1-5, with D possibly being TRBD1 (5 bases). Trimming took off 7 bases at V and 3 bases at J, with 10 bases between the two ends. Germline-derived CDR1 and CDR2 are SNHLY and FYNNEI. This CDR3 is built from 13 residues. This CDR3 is CASKADTNQPQHF. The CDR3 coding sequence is TGTGCCAGCAAGGCGGACACCAATCAGCCCCAGCATTTT.

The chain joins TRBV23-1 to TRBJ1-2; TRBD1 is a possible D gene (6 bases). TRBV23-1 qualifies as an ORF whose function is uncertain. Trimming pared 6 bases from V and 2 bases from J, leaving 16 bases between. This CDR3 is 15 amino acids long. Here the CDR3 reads CASSPGHGFNYGYTF. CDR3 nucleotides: TGCGCCAGCAGCCCGGGACACGGTTTCAACTATGGCTACACCTTC.

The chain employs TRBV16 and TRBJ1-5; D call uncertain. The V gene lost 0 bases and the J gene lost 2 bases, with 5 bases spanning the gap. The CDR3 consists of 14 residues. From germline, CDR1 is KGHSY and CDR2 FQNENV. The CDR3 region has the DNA TGTGCCAGCAGCCAATCTAGCGGCAATCAGCCCCAGCATTTT. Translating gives CASSQSSGNQPQHF. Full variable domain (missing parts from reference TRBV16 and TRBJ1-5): GEEVAQTPKHLVRGEGQKAKLYCAPIKGHSYVFWYQQVLKNEFKFLISFQNENVFDETGMPKERFSAKCLPNSPCSLEIQATKLEDSAVYFCASSQSSGNQPQHFGDGTRLSIL.

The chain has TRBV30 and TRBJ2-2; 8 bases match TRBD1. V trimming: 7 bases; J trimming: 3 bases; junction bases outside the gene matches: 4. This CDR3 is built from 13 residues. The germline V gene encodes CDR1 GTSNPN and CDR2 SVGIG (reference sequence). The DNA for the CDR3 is TGTGCCTTCAGGGGGCGGGACACCGGGGAGCTGTTTTTT. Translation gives CAFRGRDTGELFF.

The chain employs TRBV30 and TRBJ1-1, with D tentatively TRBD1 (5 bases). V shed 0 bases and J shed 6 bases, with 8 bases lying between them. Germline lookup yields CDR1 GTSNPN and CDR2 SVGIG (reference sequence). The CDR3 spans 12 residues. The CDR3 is CAWSVQVSEAFF. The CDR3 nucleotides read TGTGCCTGGAGTGTACAGGTATCTGAAGCTTTCTTT. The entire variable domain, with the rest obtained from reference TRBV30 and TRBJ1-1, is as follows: SQTIHQWPATLVQPVGSPLSLECTVEGTSNPNLYWYRQAAGRGLQLLFYSVGIGQISSEVPQNLSASRPQDRQFILSSKKLLLSDSGFYLCAWSVQVSEAFFGQGTRLTVV.

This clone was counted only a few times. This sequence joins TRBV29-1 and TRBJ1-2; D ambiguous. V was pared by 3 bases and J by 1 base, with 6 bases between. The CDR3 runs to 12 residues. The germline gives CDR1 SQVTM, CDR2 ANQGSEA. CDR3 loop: CSVEGNNYGYTF. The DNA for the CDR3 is TGCAGCGTTGAGGGCAATAACTATGGCTACACCTTC.

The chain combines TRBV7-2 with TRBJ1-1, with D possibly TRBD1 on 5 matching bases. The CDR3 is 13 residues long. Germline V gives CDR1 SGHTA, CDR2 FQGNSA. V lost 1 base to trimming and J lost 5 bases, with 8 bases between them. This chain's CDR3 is CASSLGGRTEAFF. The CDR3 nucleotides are TGTGCCAGCAGCTTAGGGGGGAGGACTGAAGCTTTCTTT.

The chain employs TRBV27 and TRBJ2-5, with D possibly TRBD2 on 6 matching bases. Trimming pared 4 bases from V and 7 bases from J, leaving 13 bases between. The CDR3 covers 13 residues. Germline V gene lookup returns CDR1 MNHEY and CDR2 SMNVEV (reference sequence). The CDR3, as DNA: TGTGCCAGCAGTTGGGGGACTGTAGGGACCCAGTACTTC. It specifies CASSWGTVGTQYF.

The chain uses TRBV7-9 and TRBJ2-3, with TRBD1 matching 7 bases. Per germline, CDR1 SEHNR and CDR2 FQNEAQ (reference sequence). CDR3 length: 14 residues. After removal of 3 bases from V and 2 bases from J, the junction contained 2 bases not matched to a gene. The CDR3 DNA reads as TGTGCCAGCAGCTTTGACAGGGCCACAGATACGCAGTATTTT. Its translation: CASSFDRATDTQYF.

The CDR3 sequence: CASSATGNSGNTIYF. Here the CDR3 DNA reads TGTGCCAGTAGTGCCACGGGGAACTCTGGAAACACCATATATTTT. The V call is TRBV19, the J call TRBJ1-3, with D uncertain. The CDR3 has 15 amino acids. V was cut by 5 bases and J by 0 bases, with 11 bases left in between. Germline CDR1 reads LNHDA; CDR2 reads SQIVND (reference sequence).